These 25 T cell receptor beta chains were all obtained from the same sample, sequenced in a study of CD8 T cells in Susac syndrome. When the RNA was reverse transcribed, random hexamers were used with an input of roughly 0.5 to 1 ug. Using its own MiXCR run on the immunoSEQ multiplex PCR reads, TCRdb lists one record per CDR3 protein. The sample holds about 300,000 distinct CDR3 sequences, 92% seen once. Sequencing was done on a sample of CD4+ T cells from PBMCs. These receptors came from a human donor with multiple sclerosis.

The rearrangement links TRBV19 to TRBJ2-1; 9 bases match TRBD2. CDR1 and CDR2 from the germline V gene are LNHDA and SQIVND (reference sequence). The CDR3 loop spans 15 amino acids. J was trimmed by 8 bases and V by 10 bases; bases with no gene match: 15. The DNA of the CDR3 is TGTGCCACGTCCCCCGGGACTAGCCTACGGCATGAGCAGTTCTTC. Protein sequence: CATSPGTSLRHEQFF.

J is TRBJ1-2 and V is TRBV29-1, with TRBD1 identical over 9 bases. This CDR3 region has 12 residues. The V gene end was trimmed by 7 bases and the J gene end by 4 bases; junction bases not matched to a gene: 4. Germline CDR1 is SQVTM and CDR2 is ANQGSEA. For the CDR3, the DNA is TGCAGCGGGGGGGGACAGGGCTATGGCTACACCTTC. This codes for CSGGGQGYGYTF.

This rearrangement joins TRBV6-6 to TRBJ2-7, with D perhaps matching TRBD1 (5 bases). The V gene lost 6 bases and the J gene lost 6 bases, with 12 bases spanning the gap. This CDR3 contains 12 residues. Germline-derived CDR1 and CDR2 are MNHNY and SVGAGI (reference sequence). The CDR3 bases are TGTGCCAGCAGACAGGATGTCACCGAGCAGTACTTC. This translates into CASRQDVTEQYF.

This chain links TRBV7-3 with TRBJ1-2; D unclear. From germline, CDR1 is SGHTA and CDR2 FQGTGA. V was shortened by 5 bases and J by 0 bases, with 7 bases between the two germline ends. The CDR3 extends over 13 amino acids. DNA of the CDR3: TGTGCCAGCAGCCCAATAGCTAACTATGGCTACACCTTC. Its protein product is CASSPIANYGYTF.

This rearrangement joins TRBV25-1 to TRBJ2-7; 10 bases line up with TRBD1. The CDR3 covers 14 residues. Trimming removed 6 bases from V and 4 bases from J; junction bases left unmatched: 6. The germline gives CDR1 MGHDK, CDR2 SYGVNS. The DNA of the CDR3 is TGTGCCAGCAGCCGAACGGGACAGGGGTACGAGCAGTACTTC. Residues: CASSRTGQGYEQYF.

This chain joins TRBV6-6 and TRBJ2-2; TRBD1 aligns across 10 bases. The germline CDR1 and CDR2 sequences are MNHNY and SVGAGI (reference sequence). The V and J ends lost 10 bases and 2 bases, in that order; junction bases with no gene match: 10. The CDR3 contains 16 residues. In DNA form, the CDR3 reads TGTGCCACCGACCCCCGGACAGGGGGAAACACCGGGGAGCTGTTTTTT. Its translation: CATDPRTGGNTGELFF.

The chain couples TRBV29-1 to TRBJ1-5, with 7 positions matching TRBD1. The CDR3 contains 12 residues. The junction had 2 bases not matched to a gene; V was cut back by 4 bases and J by 5 bases. Germline V gives CDR1 SQVTM, CDR2 ANQGSEA. CDR3 coding DNA: TGCAGCGTTGCGCAGGGGGATCAGCCCCAGCATTTT. Its translation: CSVAQGDQPQHF.

This sequence joins TRBV7-9 and TRBJ1-2, with unresolved D. The V end was cut by 5 bases, the J end by 6 bases, with 16 bases between. This CDR3 region has 14 residues. CDR1 SEHNR and CDR2 FQNEAQ come from the germline V gene (reference sequence). The DNA of the CDR3 is TGTGCCAGCAGCCAAATGACTTCGGGGAATGGCTACACCTTC. This sequence encodes CASSQMTSGNGYTF.

The CDR3 spells CASSLAERAGIQYF. In DNA, the CDR3 is TGCGCCAGCAGCTTGGCCGAAAGGGCGGGCATTCAGTACTTC. The genes are TRBV5-1 and TRBJ2-4; the D gene is possibly TRBD2 (5 bases). Germline CDR1 SGHRS, CDR2 YFSETQ. The CDR3 covers 14 residues. V dropped 0 bases and J dropped 9 bases, with 13 bases sitting between them.

The chain joins TRBV24-1 to TRBJ2-2; 9 nucleotides line up with TRBD2. Trimming removed 7 bases from V and 7 bases from J; junction bases left unmatched: 12. The CDR3 covers 16 residues. The germline V gene encodes CDR1 KGHDR and CDR2 SFDVKD. CDR3: CATSPPASGDIGELFF. The CDR3 DNA is TGTGCCACCAGCCCGCCGGCTAGCGGGGACATCGGGGAGCTGTTTTTT.

This sequence joins TRBV7-9 and TRBJ2-7, with 7 positions matching TRBD1. The CDR3 spans 15 residues. Germline CDR1 reads SEHNR; CDR2 reads FQNEAQ (reference sequence). The V and J ends lost 3 bases and 1 base, in that order; junction bases with no gene match: 6. CDR3 sequence (DNA): TGTGCCAGCAGCTTCCGACAGGGTGGATCCTACGAGCAGTACTTC. The encoded protein is CASSFRQGGSYEQYF.

In nucleotides, the CDR3 is TGTGCCAGCAGGATGTCCTCAGGGTTATCGATCGAGCAGTACTTC. The encoded protein is CASRMSSGLSIEQYF. The chain carries TRBV6-5 and TRBJ2-7, with TRBD1 as a possible D gene (5 bases). The V end was cut by 6 bases, the J end by 6 bases, with 21 bases between. CDR1 is MNHEY, CDR2 SVGAGI, per germline. CDR3 length equals 15 residues.

This clonotype was counted a single time. This chain uses TRBV27 with TRBJ2-1; the D gene is possibly TRBD2 (5 bases). The germline V gene encodes CDR1 MNHEY and CDR2 SMNVEV (reference sequence). V was cut by 5 bases and J by 3 bases, with 14 bases left in between. CDR3 length equals 15 residues. The CDR3 DNA follows: TGTGCCAGCAGTACGCTAGCAAGTGGCTACAATGAGCAGTTCTTC. It is translated as CASSTLASGYNEQFF.

The rearrangement uses TRBV6-1 and TRBJ1-1, with unresolved D. The CDR3 runs to 13 residues. Germline V gene lookup returns CDR1 MNHNS and CDR2 SASEGT. With 7 bases removed from V and 5 bases from J, the gap between germline ends came to 14 bases. Here the CDR3 DNA reads TGTGCCAGCACCCTGGAGCAGGCGACTGAAGCTTTCTTT. Translating gives CASTLEQATEAFF.

The rearrangement links TRBV9 to TRBJ2-2; no clear D. V lost 4 bases and J 2 bases, leaving 6 bases between the germline ends. The germline V gene encodes CDR1 SGDLS and CDR2 YYNGEE. CDR3 size: 13 residues. The CDR3 sequence: CASSTYNTGELFF. The DNA for the CDR3 is TGTGCCAGCAGCACATATAACACCGGGGAGCTGTTTTTT.

This chain links TRBV5-4 with TRBJ2-7, with 7 bases matching TRBD1. V lost 0 bases and J lost 3; bases outside the gene matches: 6. CDR1 and CDR2 from the germline V gene are SGHNT and YYREEE (reference sequence). The CDR3 is 15 amino acids. The CDR3 reads CASSLETGKIYEQYF. In DNA, the CDR3 is TGTGCCAGCAGCTTGGAGACAGGGAAAATCTACGAGCAGTACTTC.

The chain combines TRBV6-2 or TRBV6-3 with TRBJ2-3, with unresolved D. The germline V and J ends were trimmed by 0 bases and 5 bases, with 0 bases remaining between them. In germline, CDR1 is MNHEY, CDR2 SVGEGT. This CDR3 comprises 11 residues. This chain's CDR3 is CASSYSDTQYF. The CDR3 region has the DNA TGTGCCAGCAGTTACTCAGATACGCAGTATTTT.

The rearrangement joins TRBV24-1 to TRBJ2-2, with 9 bases aligning to TRBD2. The germline V gene has CDR1 KGHDR and CDR2 SFDVKD. V was pared by 11 bases and J by 1 base, with 13 bases of the junction left unmatched. This CDR3 has 17 residues. Here the CDR3 reads CAIGAGGLLRNTGELFF. Here the CDR3 DNA reads TGTGCCATAGGAGCGGGGGGACTCCTCCGGAACACCGGGGAGCTGTTTTTT.

The V and J genes are TRBV4-1 and TRBJ2-3; 7 nucleotides align to TRBD2. In germline, CDR1 is MGHRA, CDR2 YSYEKL. This CDR3 comprises 17 residues. J lost 0 bases, V lost 4 bases, and 10 bases had no gene match. The CDR3 spells CASSPSVAGGSTDTQYF. CDR3 in DNA: TGCGCCAGCAGCCCTTCAGTAGCGGGCGGTAGCACAGATACGCAGTATTTT.

V usage is TRBV9 and J usage is TRBJ2-2, with 13 positions matching TRBD2. Trimming cost V 3 bases and J 6 bases; bases outside gene matches: 5. CDR1 and CDR2 (germline): SGDLS, YYNGEE. The CDR3 length is 16 residues. The CDR3 DNA reads as TGTGCCAGCAGCGGGACTAGCGGGAGATCACCCGGGGAGCTGTTTTTT. Translating gives CASSGTSGRSPGELFF. Complete variable domain (other parts from reference TRBV9 and TRBJ2-2): DSGVTQTPKHLITATGQRVTLRCSPRSGDLSVYWYQQSLDQGLQFLIQYYNGEERAKGNILERFSAQQFPDLHSELNLSSLELGDSALYFCASSGTSGRSPGELFFGEGSRLTVL.

The J gene is TRBJ2-7, the V gene TRBV12-3 or TRBV12-4; 9 bases are a match to TRBD2. J was trimmed by 2 bases and V by 8 bases; bases with no gene match: 7. The CDR3 length is 14 residues. CDR3 DNA sequence: TGTGCCAGCCGACGGGCTAGCGGGACCTACGAGCAGTACTTC. It yields the protein CASRRASGTYEQYF.

The rearrangement links TRBV7-2 to TRBJ2-4; 12 bases line up with TRBD2. CDR3 length: 15 residues. V lost 3 bases, J lost 7 bases, and 4 bases stayed unmatched. In germline, CDR1 is SGHTA, CDR2 FQGNSA. The CDR3 DNA sequence: TGTGCCAGCAGCTTCGACCTAGCGGGAGGGAACATTCAGTACTTC. It encodes CASSFDLAGGNIQYF.

The rearrangement links TRBV29-1 to TRBJ1-5; D perhaps matches TRBD1 (6 bases). The CDR3 extends over 14 amino acids. V was pared by 5 bases and J by 3 bases, with 14 bases between. CDR1 SQVTM and CDR2 ANQGSEA come from the germline V gene. The CDR3 nucleotides are TGCAGCGTTTCAGAGACAGGACTCAATCAGCCCCAGCATTTT. This sequence encodes CSVSETGLNQPQHF.

The V and J genes are TRBV6-2 or TRBV6-3 and TRBJ2-5, with D perhaps matching TRBD2 (6 bases). Germline assignment: CDR1 MNHEY and CDR2 SVGEGT. The V end was cut by 7 bases, the J end by 0 bases, with 24 bases between. The CDR3 is 18 residues long. The DNA of the CDR3 is TGTGCCAGCACTCAAAGCCGGAGGGGCAGTTGGGACCAAGAGACCCAGTACTTC. Encoded protein: CASTQSRRGSWDQETQYF.

The rearrangement uses TRBV5-8 and TRBJ1-2, with D maybe TRBD1 (5 bases). Germline values: CDR1 SGHTS, CDR2 YDEGEE. The CDR3 is 13 amino acids. The ends were cut back, 3 bases at V and 4 bases at J, with 10 bases in the middle. CDR3 in amino acids: CASSWRTGYGYTF. DNA of the CDR3: TGTGCCAGCAGCTGGAGAACAGGCTATGGCTACACCTTC.